Below, 3 T cell receptor beta chains from the same sample are listed, as sequenced in a study of cytomegalovirus exposure and HLA in healthy donors. PCR primers comprised 60 Vbeta and 13 Jbeta primers. The protocol was immunoSEQ multiplex PCR, while the TCRdb copy is restricted to in-frame clones and leaves out a portion. The data hold some 120,000 clones, with over 60% observed a single time. The sample comprised PBMCs. These receptors all come from a man aged 18 to 29 in good health and CMV-seropositive.

This clone is a singleton in its sample. The chain links TRBV6-6 to TRBJ1-1, with TRBD1 matching over 9 bases. The CDR3 covers 15 residues. The V segment lost 10 bases and the J segment 1 base; nucleotides outside the gene matches: 10. Germline CDR1 and CDR2: MNHNY and SVGAGI (reference sequence). The CDR3 bases are TGTGCCATAACGGGGACAGGGCGGCAGAACACTGAAGCTTTCTTT. Protein sequence: CAITGTGRQNTEAFF.

This clone has just a few counts. V gene TRBV6-5 combines with J gene TRBJ1-1; unclear D gene. The CDR3 has 12 amino acids. The ends were cut back, 3 bases at V and 1 base at J, with 3 bases in the middle. The V gene's germline CDR1 is MNHEY and CDR2 SVGAGI. CDR3 in DNA: TGTGCCAGCAGTTATCGGAACACTGAAGCTTTCTTT. Protein: CASSYRNTEAFF.

This chain uses TRBV6-1 with TRBJ1-1; 9 positions agree with TRBD1. The V gene end was trimmed by 5 bases and the J gene end by 11 bases; junction bases not matched to a gene: 6. Germline V CDR1 and CDR2: MNHNS, SASEGT. This CDR3 has 12 residues. DNA for the CDR3: TGTGCCAGCAGTTCCGGGACAGGGTCGGCTTTCTTT. Protein sequence: CASSSGTGSAFF.